A selection of T cell receptor beta chains follows, all from one sample in a study of CD4+ T cells in melanoma. Sequenced by immunoSEQ multiplex PCR; TCRdb stores in-frame clones only, minus some. The sample holds some 16,000 clones, less than 85% seen once. Material for sequencing was cells from a culture (not recorded whether cultured in vitro). The source of these receptors is a human donor with melanoma. The conserved cysteine and the conserved F or W are not part of the CDR3 here. The order of the fields is clone size, V gene, J gene, D gene, CDR3 protein. D genes are given only for firm matches. Not all rows give a size; the values are once, few, many and, for expanded clones, a class.

.	TRBV6-1	TRBJ1-1	.	ASKTVAGAEAF
few	TRBV4-1	TRBJ2-7	TRBD1	ASSQRAVRTGGYEQY
.	TRBV7-3	TRBJ2-5	.	ASSTNPQETQY
.	TRBV18	TRBJ2-5	.	ASSPPNGRPQETQY
.	TRBV28	TRBJ2-5	.	ASSLSQETQY
once	TRBV5-6	TRBJ2-1	.	ASSLQGRDQF
.	TRBV4-1	TRBJ1-2	TRBD1	ASSQRTGANYGYT
.	TRBV28	TRBJ1-6	.	ASRARGAGYNSPLH
.	TRBV4-1	TRBJ2-5	.	ASSPPDRRETQY
.	TRBV9	TRBJ2-3	TRBD2	ASSKGLAGGRTDTQY
.	TRBV13	TRBJ2-6	.	ASSLVSGANVLT
.	TRBV4-1	TRBJ2-3	.	ASSQESLSGFGDTQY
.	TRBV19	TRBJ2-7	TRBD1	ASTGQASYEQY
.	TRBV19	TRBJ2-7	.	ASSPRTAPMGSYEQY
.	TRBV7-7	TRBJ2-1	TRBD1	ASSPQGARWIEQF
.	TRBV6-1	TRBJ1-4	.	ASSDYPIGLMTKLF
few	TRBV29-1	TRBJ2-3	TRBD2	SVDETLAGDFQY
.	TRBV2	TRBJ1-1	.	ASGRALEAF
.	TRBV5-4	TRBJ2-7	TRBD2	ASSRLAGGYYEQY
once	TRBV5-6	TRBJ2-7	.	ASSQPGRAYEQY
.	TRBV30	TRBJ2-7	.	AWSNSGRLYEQY
.	TRBV5-6	TRBJ1-3	.	ASSPIGGRGGTIY
.	TRBV2	TRBJ1-2	TRBD1	ASSLGQGANYGYT
.	TRBV6-1	TRBJ2-5	.	ASSEAGGLGETQY
few	TRBV27	TRBJ1-6	TRBD1	ATKGTANSPLH
few	TRBV5-1	TRBJ2-2	.	ASSLIEAVTGELF
.	TRBV7-9	TRBJ2-2	.	ASTHREGNTGELF
.	TRBV11-3	TRBJ1-2	TRBD1	ASSQAGQFHYGYT
.	TRBV2	TRBJ1-2	.	ASSLARVGYGYT
.	TRBV7-8	TRBJ2-5	TRBD1	ASSADGTAQETQY
once	TRBV5-1	TRBJ2-1	TRBD1	ASSLQGALYNEQF
.	TRBV7-9	TRBJ2-3	.	ASSFTVDTQY
.	TRBV6-1	TRBJ2-7	.	ASRSTGSYEQY
.	TRBV18	TRBJ2-3	.	ASSPVQRSTDTQY
.	TRBV5-1	TRBJ2-2	TRBD1	ASSPDRGINTGELF
few	TRBV7-3	TRBJ2-6	.	ASSPKGGRDRTGANVLT
.	TRBV9	TRBJ2-5	.	ASSPGHKRETQY
once	TRBV6-6	TRBJ2-5	.	ASMNYGWETQY
.	TRBV11-2	TRBJ1-2	.	ASSSNYTNGYT
.	TRBV5-1	TRBJ1-5	.	ASSLGGRADQPQH
.	TRBV5-8	TRBJ1-5	.	ASSFPGQISQPQH
.	TRBV11-2	TRBJ1-1	.	ASSLVGALNTEAF
.	TRBV2	TRBJ1-2	TRBD1	ASESGGGYT
.	TRBV30	TRBJ2-3	.	AWSKNADTQY
.	TRBV5-1	TRBJ2-3	TRBD1	ASSIWTGGSDTQY
once	TRBV7-3	TRBJ2-2	TRBD1	ASSFSGQGNTGELF
.	TRBV12-5	TRBJ1-5	TRBD1	ASGSGTADRPQH
.	TRBV7-9	TRBJ1-2	TRBD1	ASSLGGGQANYGYT
.	TRBV27	TRBJ1-6	.	ASSFARDINSPLH
.	TRBV6-1	TRBJ1-3	.	ASSASRGGNTIY
.	TRBV6-5	TRBJ2-7	.	ASSYSTAGDYEQY
.	TRBV19	TRBJ2-3	.	ASTERPPGQGYSDTQY